This T cell receptor beta chain is from a study of cytomegalovirus exposure and HLA in healthy donors. About this clone itself: The antigen is not known.

Study results and caveats: One variant, a missense change in DCLRE1C, was linked in a later analysis to TCR beta V- and J-gene trimming. The listing of 160 or so TCR beta chains classed them as cytomegalovirus-associated. Within an earlier analysis, most TCR beta V segments proved productive either about 87% or about 30% of the time. Further analysis was carried out later, and it showed several of the most significant clusters appearing linked to common viral pathogens.

The PCR made use of 60 Vbeta and 13 Jbeta primers. Some clones are missing from TCRdb's copy, which holds only in-frame ones; the method was immunoSEQ multiplex PCR. The sample comprises 150,000 or so clones, around 78% of which are singletons, and 1.5% to 2% rests with the top ten. This CDR3 spans 17 amino acids. V was clipped by 4 bases and J by 2 bases, with 21 bases between them. Germline lookup yields CDR1 SGHRS and CDR2 YFSETQ. The chain joins TRBV5-1 to TRBJ1-1; a possible D gene is TRBD1 (5 bases). The receptor comes from a woman between 18 and 30 years old in good health and CMV-seronegative. What was sequenced was PBMCs. The CDR3 region is CASSMGRSRQFNTEAFF. The DNA of the CDR3 is TGCGCCAGCAGCATGGGACGGAGTAGGCAGTTCAACACTGAAGCTTTCTTT.